The clone carrying this T cell receptor beta chain appeared a few times. What it recognizes is unknown. This sample was included in a study of T cells in Graves' hyperthyroidism and ophthalmopathy. The study, taken as a whole, reports: In the blood, most expanded thyroid clonotypes above 0.001 appeared as well.

Germline CDR1 is LNHDA and CDR2 is SQIVND (reference sequence). V dropped 7 bases and J dropped 0 bases, with 13 bases sitting between them. This CDR3 region has 14 residues. Among ophthalmopathy patients, the Clinical Activity Score reached at least 3, the NOSPECS grade reached at least 4, and duration remained under 3 months. In making diagnoses, clinical symptoms, serum thyroxine and TRAb, thyroid ultrasound and orbital computed tomography were all used. The PBMCs were sourced from fresh peripheral blood (about 9.7 ml). Template material for amplifying TCR beta CDR3 regions consisted of RNA transcripts. The TCR CDR3 was amplified in a first-round RT-PCR using the HTBI primer set. Each CDR3 protein gets one entry after TCRdb re-called the multiplex PCR reads with MiXCR. The table shows about 600,000 distinct CDR3 sequences, with about a sixth occurring only once.

The TCR was taken from a woman in her thirties or forties with Graves' ophthalmopathy. The chain employs TRBV19 and TRBJ2-7; D gene ambiguous. Sequencing was performed on blood. The CDR3 sequence: CASKKSHNSYEQYF. CDR3 nucleotides: TGTGCCAGTAAGAAAAGCCACAACTCCTACGAGCAGTACTTC. The full variable domain, rest sourced from reference TRBV19 and TRBJ2-7, is DGGITQSPKYLFRKEGQNVTLSCEQNLNHDAMYWYRQDPGQGLRLIYYSQIVNDFQKGDIAEGYSVSREKKESFPLTVTSAQKNPTAFYLCASKKSHNSYEQYFGPGTRLTVT.